The 22 T cell receptor beta chains given below trace back to one sample, sequenced in a study of regulatory T cells in long-lasting Graves disease. Both iRepertoire HTBI primers and Arm-PCR of CDR3 regions were used to build the TCR beta libraries. MiXCR was run by TCRdb on the multiplex PCR reads, yielding one entry per CDR3 protein. The sample carries approximately 460,000 distinct CDR3 sequences, roughly 15% recorded once. Specified time point: newly diagnosed GD, antithyroid drugs for less than 3 months. From PBMCs, RNA was extracted and then used to make the TCR library. These data are also associated with another study on T cells in Graves' hyperthyroidism and ophthalmopathy.

Here the sequenced sample was peripheral blood mononuclear cells (PBMCs), taken at new diagnosis, from a patient treated with antithyroid drugs. Receptors originate from a woman aged 30 to 39 with Graves disease.

The sample holds many counts of this clonotype. Written as DNA, the CDR3 is TGTGCCAGCAGTTTTGGGACAATTAATCTCGCCTACGAGCAGTACTTC. It is translated as CASSFGTINLAYEQYF. The rearrangement links TRBV28 to TRBJ2-7; the D gene is possibly TRBD1 (6 bases). Germline V gene lookup returns CDR1 MDHEN and CDR2 SYDVKM. The V end lost 3 bases, the J end lost 2 bases, and 17 bases lay between the germline ends. The CDR3 extends over 16 amino acids.

The table lists this clonotype with many counts. This chain connects TRBV14 to TRBJ2-1; 9 nucleotides line up with TRBD1. Germline V gene data show CDR1 as SGHDN and CDR2 as FVKESK. The CDR3 runs to 15 residues. Germline trimming cut 4 bases from V and 4 bases from J; bases unmatched to any gene: 5. This CDR3 is CASSRQTGGYNEQFF. In nucleotides, the CDR3 is TGTGCCAGCAGCCGACAGACAGGGGGTTACAATGAGCAGTTCTTC.

This clonotype was found a few times. The chain couples TRBV6-1 to TRBJ2-5, with 7 positions matching TRBD2. Germline-derived CDR1 and CDR2 are MNHNS and SASEGT. V shed 5 bases, J shed 4 bases, and the junction held 13 bases outside the gene matches. The CDR3 totals 16 residues. The CDR3 reads CASSPQLAGIPETQYF. For the CDR3, the DNA is TGTGCCAGCAGTCCCCAGTTAGCGGGCATTCCAGAGACCCAGTACTTC.

The rearrangement uses TRBV5-6 and TRBJ1-5; D not resolved. Per the germline V gene, CDR1 is SGHDT and CDR2 is YYEEEE. This CDR3 contains 15 residues. With 2 bases removed from V and 0 bases from J, the gap between germline ends came to 9 bases. CDR3 bases: TGTGCCAGCAGCTTAAACCCCAATAGCAATCAGCCCCAGCATTTT. Amino acid sequence: CASSLNPNSNQPQHF.

This clonotype was seen at least ten times. The chain recombines TRBV6-1 with TRBJ2-7, with D possibly being TRBD1 (6 bases). The CDR3 covers 13 residues. Per the germline V gene, CDR1 is MNHNS and CDR2 is SASEGT. V dropped 7 bases and J dropped 2 bases, with 12 bases sitting between them. The CDR3 DNA reads as TGTGCCAGCAATCCGGGACATACCTACGAGCAGTACTTC. Its protein is CASNPGHTYEQYF.

This clonotype was detected ten times or more. J is TRBJ2-7 and V is TRBV20-1; D may match TRBD1 or TRBD2 (5 bases each). CDR3 length: 16 amino acids. The germline V gene has CDR1 DFQATT and CDR2 SNEGSKA (reference sequence). V dropped 1 base and J dropped 0 bases, with 16 bases sitting between them. In nucleotides, the CDR3 is TGCAGTGCTAGAGTAACCGGGACGCTGAGCTCCTACGAGCAGTACTTC. Its protein product is CSARVTGTLSSYEQYF.

The chain employs TRBV5-6 and TRBJ2-5, with D possibly being TRBD1 (6 bases). Trimming pared 0 bases from V and 4 bases from J, leaving 16 bases between. Germline V lookup: CDR1 SGHDT, CDR2 YYEEEE. This CDR3 contains 16 residues. The CDR3 DNA reads as TGTGCCAGCAGCTTGGAGGGGGAGAATCATCTAGAGACCCAGTACTTC. Translated: CASSLEGENHLETQYF. Looking up the rest from reference TRBV5-6 and TRBJ2-5 gives the full variable domain: DAGVTQSPTHLIKTRGQQVTLRCSPKSGHDTVSWYQQALGQGPQFIFQYYEEEERQRGNFPDRFSGHQFPNYSSELNVNALLLGDSALYLCASSLEGENHLETQYFGPGTRLLVL.

This clonotype came up many times. The chain carries TRBV6-2 or TRBV6-3 and TRBJ2-1, with 8 nucleotides matching TRBD2. The CDR3 runs to 15 residues. Trimming cost V 7 bases and J 0 bases; bases outside gene matches: 5. From germline, CDR1 is MNHEY and CDR2 SVGEGT. Here the CDR3 DNA reads TGTGCCAGCACCGCCGGGAGGGCCTCCTACAATGAGCAGTTCTTC. Its protein product is CASTAGRASYNEQFF.

In this sample, this clonotype turned up many times. The chain uses TRBV27 and TRBJ2-2; D is possibly TRBD2 (6 bases). Trimming pared 2 bases from V and 7 bases from J, leaving 14 bases between. The CDR3 totals 15 residues. Per germline, CDR1 MNHEY and CDR2 SMNVEV (reference sequence). The CDR3: CASSLRLVFGGELFF. The CDR3, as DNA: TGTGCCAGCAGTTTACGACTAGTCTTTGGCGGGGAGCTGTTTTTT.

This clonotype showed up many times. The rearrangement joins TRBV2 to TRBJ2-3; 7 bases agree with TRBD2. The CDR3 runs to 13 residues. The germline CDR1 and CDR2 sequences are SNHLY and FYNNEI. V was pared by 5 bases and J by 2 bases, with 1 base of the junction left unmatched. CDR3 coding DNA: TGTGCCAGCAGTCTAGCGGCCACAGATACGCAGTATTTT. Its protein is CASSLAATDTQYF. The full variable domain, with the rest looked up from reference TRBV2 and TRBJ2-3, is EPEVTQTPSHQVTQMGQEVILRCVPISNHLYFYWYRQILGQKVEFLVSFYNNEISEKSEIFDDQFSVERPDGSNFTLKIRSTKLEDSAMYFCASSLAATDTQYFGPGTRLTVL.

This clonotype was recorded at least ten times. CDR3 in DNA: TGCGCCAGCAGCCAAGTTGGAGGCCGGAACACCGGGGAGCTGTTTTTT. It encodes CASSQVGGRNTGELFF. The gene calls are TRBV4-1 and TRBJ2-2; TRBD2 is a possible D gene (5 bases). The germline V gene has CDR1 MGHRA and CDR2 YSYEKL. V shed 1 base and J shed 1 base, with 10 bases lying between them. The CDR3 is made up of 16 amino acids.

The J gene is TRBJ2-5, the V gene TRBV7-6; perhaps TRBD2 as D (7 bases). The germline CDR1 and CDR2 sequences are SGHVS and FNYEAQ. Trimming removed 0 bases at V and 2 bases at J, with 10 bases between. The CDR3 length is 15 residues. The CDR3 region is CASSLAGGGQETQYF. The CDR3 DNA reads as TGTGCCAGCAGCTTAGCGGGAGGGGGACAAGAGACCCAGTACTTC.

This clonotype was detected a few times. The V gene is TRBV6-1, the J gene TRBJ2-7; D remains unclear. Per the germline V gene, CDR1 is MNHNS and CDR2 is SASEGT. The CDR3 is made up of 15 amino acids. The germline V and J ends were trimmed by 5 bases and 3 bases, with 17 bases remaining between them. As DNA, the CDR3 is TGTGCCAGCAGTCATACTAACGGCGGCTACTACGAGCAGTACTTC. Translating gives CASSHTNGGYYEQYF.

This clonotype was counted once. This chain joins TRBV7-9 and TRBJ2-7, with TRBD2 matching 16 bases. After removal of 5 bases from V and 6 bases from J, the junction contained 10 bases not matched to a gene. This CDR3 spans 17 amino acids. Germline CDR1 and CDR2: SEHNR and FQNEAQ (reference sequence). The CDR3 loop is CASSPGTSGRAVREQYF. CDR3 bases: TGTGCCAGCAGCCCGGGGACTAGCGGGAGGGCCGTGCGCGAGCAGTACTTC.

There are many counts of this clonotype. The chain joins TRBV20-1 to TRBJ2-1, with 8 bases matching TRBD2. The V segment lost 3 bases and the J segment 7 bases; nucleotides outside the gene matches: 11. The CDR3 length is 15 residues. In germline, CDR1 is DFQATT, CDR2 SNEGSKA (reference sequence). The CDR3 loop is CSARLAGTSGNEQFF. For the CDR3, the DNA is TGCAGTGCTAGGTTAGCGGGAACATCCGGTAATGAGCAGTTCTTC.

CDR3 coding DNA: TGTGCCACCAGCAGAGCCGGGGGCAGGGCCTACGAGCAGTACTTC. Amino acid sequence: CATSRAGGRAYEQYF. The genes are TRBV15 and TRBJ2-7; possibly TRBD1 or TRBD2 for D (6 bases each). V was clipped by 1 base and J by 2 bases, with 12 bases between them. The germline V gene encodes CDR1 LNHNV and CDR2 YYDKDF (reference sequence). CDR3 length: 15 amino acids.

This clonotype was observed at least ten times. The chain uses TRBV20-1 and TRBJ2-1; 10 positions agree with TRBD2. In germline, CDR1 is DFQATT, CDR2 SNEGSKA (reference sequence). This CDR3 contains 15 residues. V lost 6 bases and J lost 7; bases outside the gene matches: 12. CDR3 region: CSARPSSGSWNEQFF. CDR3 bases: TGCAGTGCCAGGCCCTCTAGCGGGAGTTGGAATGAGCAGTTCTTC.

The V call is TRBV27, the J call TRBJ2-1; D gene unclear. This CDR3 has 12 amino acids. Germline V lookup: CDR1 MNHEY, CDR2 SMNVEV (reference sequence). V was pared by 4 bases and J by 5 bases, with 6 bases between. DNA of the CDR3: TGTGCCAGCAGTTCGACCGACAATGAGCAGTTCTTC. This encodes CASSSTDNEQFF.

V usage is TRBV4-3 and J usage is TRBJ2-5, with TRBD1 matching 10 bases. CDR3 size: 19 residues. Germline V gives CDR1 LGHNA, CDR2 YSLEER. The junction had 17 bases not matched to a gene; V was cut back by 4 bases and J by 3 bases. The CDR3 here is CASSRHAGTGDHRKETQYF. DNA of the CDR3: TGCGCCAGCAGCCGGCACGCGGGGACAGGGGATCATCGGAAAGAGACCCAGTACTTC.

This clonotype was seen only a few times. The J gene is TRBJ2-1, the V gene TRBV7-9; D not resolved. Germline loops: CDR1 SEHNR, CDR2 FQNEAQ (reference sequence). The V end lost 6 bases, the J end lost 7 bases, and 16 bases lay between the germline ends. This CDR3 has 14 amino acids. The CDR3 here is CASSPYQAVNEQFF. The CDR3, as DNA: TGTGCCAGCAGTCCCTATCAGGCAGTTAATGAGCAGTTCTTC.

This clonotype turned up a few times. J is TRBJ2-1 and V is TRBV19; tentatively, D is TRBD1 or TRBD2 (5 bases each). Deletions cut 1 base from V and 0 bases from J, with 7 bases between. The CDR3 runs to 15 residues. Germline assignment: CDR1 LNHDA and CDR2 SQIVND (reference sequence). The DNA of the CDR3 is TGTGCCAGTAGTATAGGGGGGTACTCCTACAATGAGCAGTTCTTC. The encoded protein is CASSIGGYSYNEQFF.

The CDR3 reads CASSVSSSGPYEQYF. The CDR3 DNA sequence: TGTGCCAGCAGCGTATCGTCTAGCGGGCCCTACGAGCAGTACTTC. The rearrangement joins TRBV9 to TRBJ2-7, with 8 bases aligning to TRBD2. This CDR3 has 15 amino acids. Germline CDR1 is SGDLS and CDR2 is YYNGEE. Trimming removed 1 base from V and 2 bases from J; junction bases left unmatched: 5.